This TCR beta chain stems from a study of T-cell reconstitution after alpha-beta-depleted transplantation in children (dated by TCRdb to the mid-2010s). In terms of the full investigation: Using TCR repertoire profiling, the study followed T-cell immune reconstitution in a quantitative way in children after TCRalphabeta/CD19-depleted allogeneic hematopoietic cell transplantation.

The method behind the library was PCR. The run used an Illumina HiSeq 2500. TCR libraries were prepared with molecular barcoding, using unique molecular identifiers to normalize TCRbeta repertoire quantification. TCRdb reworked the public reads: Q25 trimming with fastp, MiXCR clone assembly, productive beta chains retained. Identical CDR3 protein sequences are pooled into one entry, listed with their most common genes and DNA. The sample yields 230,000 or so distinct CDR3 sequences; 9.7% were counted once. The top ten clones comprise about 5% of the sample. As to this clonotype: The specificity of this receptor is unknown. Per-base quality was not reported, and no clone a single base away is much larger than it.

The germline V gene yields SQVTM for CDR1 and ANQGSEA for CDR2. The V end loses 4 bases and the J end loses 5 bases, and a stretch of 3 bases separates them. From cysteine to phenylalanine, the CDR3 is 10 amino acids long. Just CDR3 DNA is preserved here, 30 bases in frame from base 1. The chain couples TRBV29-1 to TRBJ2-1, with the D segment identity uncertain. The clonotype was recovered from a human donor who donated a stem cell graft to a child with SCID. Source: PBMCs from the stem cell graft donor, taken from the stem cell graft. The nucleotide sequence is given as TGCAGCGTTGCACACAATGAGCAGTTCTTC. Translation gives CSVAHNEQFF.